This T cell receptor (beta chain) was profiled in a study of blood T cell repertoires in COVID-19. As for the study in general: T cells, B-cell-depleted T cells, or PBMCs supplied cDNA or gDNA.

V shed 2 bases and J shed 4 bases, with 12 bases lying between them. This CDR3 comprises 16 residues. CDR1 is MDHEN and CDR2 is SYDVKM in the germline V gene. TCRdb's table, derived via immunoSEQ multiplex PCR, lists solely in-frame clones and lacks some. The sample gives under 100,000 clones, around 80% of which show up once; 15% to 20% is in the top ten. This receptor was taken from a woman in her sixties with acute or convalescent COVID-19. The rearrangement links TRBV28 to TRBJ1-6; TRBD1 might be the D (6 bases). Sequenced input: peripheral blood. CDR3 in DNA: TGTGCCAGCAGTTTAGCATACGGACAGTATAATTCACCCCTCCACTTT. Its translation is CASSLAYGQYNSPLHF. Supplemented by reference TRBV28 and TRBJ1-6, the full variable domain reads DVKVTQSSRYLVKRTGEKVFLECVQDMDHENMFWYRQDPGLGLRLIYFSYDVKMKEKGDIPEGYSVSREKKERFSLILESASTNQTSMYLCASSLAYGQYNSPLHFGNGTRLTVT.